The entry that follows covers one T cell receptor beta chain sequence. The CDR3 spans 16 residues. Trimming removed 4 bases from V and 0 bases from J; junction bases left unmatched: 6. The germline V gene encodes CDR1 KGHSH and CDR2 LQKENI. This specimen belongs to a study of control samples from healthy donors and cancer patients. Produced via immunoSEQ multiplex PCR; TCRdb's table is partial and in-frame only. The table lists about 110,000 clones, just over 90% of them singletons, with about 4.7% in the top ten. Sequenced input: blood. This clonotype was sampled from a human donor in good health. The donor label of this sample is uncertain. This chain uses TRBV18 with TRBJ2-3, with 8 bases lining up with TRBD1. Here the CDR3 DNA reads TGTGCCAGCTCACGTCGGGACAGGTCTAGCACAGATACGCAGTATTTT. Amino acids: CASSRRDRSSTDTQYF. Full variable domain (rest looked up from reference TRBV18 and TRBJ2-3): NAGVMQNPRHLVRRRGQEARLRCSPMKGHSHVYWYRQLPEEGLKFMVYLQKENIIDESGMPKERFSAEFPKEGPSILRIQQVVRGDSAAYFCASSRRDRSSTDTQYFGPGTRLTVL.